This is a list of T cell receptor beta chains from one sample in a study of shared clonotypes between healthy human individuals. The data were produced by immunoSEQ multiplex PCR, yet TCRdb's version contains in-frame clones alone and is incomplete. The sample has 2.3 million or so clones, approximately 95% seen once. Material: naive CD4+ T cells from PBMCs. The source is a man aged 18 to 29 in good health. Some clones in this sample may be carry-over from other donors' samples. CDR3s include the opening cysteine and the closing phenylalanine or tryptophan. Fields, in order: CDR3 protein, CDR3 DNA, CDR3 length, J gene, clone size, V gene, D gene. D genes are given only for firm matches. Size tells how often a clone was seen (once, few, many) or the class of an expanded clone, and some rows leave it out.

CASSFKWTDNTEAFF | TGTGCCAGCAGCTTTAAGTGGACAGACAACACCGAAGCTTTCTTT | 15 | TRBJ1-1 | . | TRBV13 | .
CASTRGTAGGPYEQYF | TGTGCCAGCACCCGGGGCACAGCGGGAGGGCCCTACGAGCAGTACTTC | 16 | TRBJ2-7 | . | TRBV5-4 | TRBD2
CASSSLTPGTDTQYF | TGTGCCAGCAGCTCCCTCACACCAGGCACAGATACGCAGTATTTT | 15 | TRBJ2-3 | . | TRBV11-2 | .
CASRPSANEQFF | TGTGCCAGCAGACCCTCCGCGAATGAGCAGTTCTTC | 12 | TRBJ2-1 | . | TRBV27 | .
CASAQRWGTEAFF | TGTGCTAGTGCCCAAAGGTGGGGGACTGAAGCTTTCTTT | 13 | TRBJ1-1 | once | TRBV12-5 | .
CAISTSGRQETQYF | TGTGCCATCAGTACTAGCGGGCGTCAAGAGACCCAGTACTTC | 14 | TRBJ2-5 | . | TRBV10-3 | TRBD2
CASSLEGGSSYGYTF | TGTGCCAGCAGCTTAGAAGGGGGCAGTAGCTATGGCTACACCTTC | 15 | TRBJ1-2 | . | TRBV11-1 | TRBD1
CASTTARDTQYF | TGTGCCAGCACTACGGCAAGGGATACGCAGTATTTT | 12 | TRBJ2-3 | once | TRBV28 | .
CSVGDYEQYF | TGCAGCGTTGGGGATTACGAGCAGTACTTC | 10 | TRBJ2-7 | . | TRBV29-1 | .
CASSKGLAGPYEQYF | TGCGCCAGCAGCAAGGGACTAGCGGGACCCTACGAGCAGTACTTC | 15 | TRBJ2-7 | . | TRBV5-1 | TRBD2